The TCR beta chain described here comes from a study of Graves' ophthalmopathy and Graves' hyperthyroidism. General study points: Cross-validated, the 13-signature model showed 87.88%/81.08% sensitivity/specificity, and 80%/75% in the test set.

Ten or more counts support this clonotype. Its antigen is not identified. V lost 5 bases, J lost 0 bases, and 10 bases lay in between. The length of the CDR3 is 14 residues. In germline, CDR1 is LNHDA, CDR2 SQIVND (reference sequence). TCR beta CDR3 regions were amplified from RNA transcripts. RT-PCR was first run with HTBI primers, then multiplex PCR in a second round. Each CDR3 protein gets one entry after TCRdb re-called the multiplex PCR reads with MiXCR. Of 220,000 or so distinct CDR3 sequences detected, 20% to 25% appear once; the ten largest clones hold about 46%. This receptor was identified in a woman in her forties or fifties with Graves' ophthalmopathy. The chain is built from TRBV19 and TRBJ1-1; maybe TRBD1 (6 bases). Sequencing was carried out using peripheral blood. The CDR3 coding sequence is TGTGCCAGTAGTGGGGGCCGGCTGAACACTGAAGCTTTCTTT. This encodes CASSGGRLNTEAFF. Filled out from reference TRBV19 and TRBJ1-1, the complete variable domain reads DGGITQSPKYLFRKEGQNVTLSCEQNLNHDAMYWYRQDPGQGLRLIYYSQIVNDFQKGDIAEGYSVSREKKESFPLTVTSAQKNPTAFYLCASSGGRLNTEAFFGQGTRLTVV.